A selection of T cell receptor beta chains follows, all from one sample in a study of blood T cell repertoires in COVID-19. Assay used: immunoSEQ multiplex PCR; TCRdb lists only in-frame clones, some missing. Of 35,000 to 45,000 clones in the sample, about 78% were seen once. Sequenced material: peripheral blood. Receptor source: a man between 65 and 85 years old with active or convalescent COVID-19. Both conserved end residues are part of each CDR3. A D gene is named only where the DNA matches it firmly. Size is omitted from some rows. Given values are once, few, many or a class for expanded clones.

j_call | d_call | clone_size | v_call | cdr3_aa | cdr3_nt
TRBJ2-4 | TRBD2 | NA | TRBV2 | CAGGAGRENIQYF | TGTGCCGGCGGTGCGGGGAGGGAAAACATTCAGTACTTC
TRBJ2-5 | TRBD1 | few | TRBV7-9 | CASSPPGQGARTQYF | TGTGCCAGCAGCCCTCCGGGACAGGGGGCGAGGACCCAGTACTTC
TRBJ1-2 | TRBD1 | NA | TRBV29-1 | CSAYPKGQRNYGYTF | TGCAGCGCCTATCCTAAGGGACAGAGGAACTATGGCTACACCTTC
TRBJ2-5 | TRBD2 | NA | TRBV28 | CASRSSGAEKETQYF | TGTGCCAGCAGGTCCAGCGGGGCGGAAAAAGAGACCCAGTACTTC
TRBJ2-6 | NA | NA | TRBV7-6 | CASSPTGTGANVLTF | TGTGCCAGCAGCCCCACAGGGACCGGGGCCAACGTCCTGACTTTC
TRBJ2-6 | TRBD1 | NA | TRBV24-1 | CATSGPPGTGNTGANVLTF | TGTGCCACCAGTGGTCCCCCCGGGACAGGTAATACTGGGGCCAACGTCCTGACTTTC
TRBJ1-5 | NA | NA | TRBV5-1 | CASSLGQGEQPQHF | TGCGCCAGCAGCTTGGGGCAGGGTGAGCAGCCCCAGCATTTT
TRBJ2-2 | NA | NA | TRBV9 | CASSVAGKTGELFF | TGTGCCAGCAGCGTAGCAGGGAAAACCGGGGAGCTGTTTTTT
TRBJ2-7 | TRBD2 | NA | TRBV2 | CASQLAGVYEQYF | TGTGCCAGTCAACTAGCGGGGGTCTACGAGCAGTACTTC
TRBJ2-7 | NA | NA | TRBV5-6 | CASSSPVVDEQYF | TGTGCCAGCAGCTCCCCGGTAGTCGACGAGCAGTACTTC
TRBJ2-3 | TRBD2 | NA | TRBV4-2 | CASSQPTSGGPQGTDTQYF | TGTGCCAGCAGCCAACCAACTAGCGGGGGGCCCCAGGGCACAGATACGCAGTATTTT
TRBJ2-1 | TRBD2 | NA | TRBV2 | CASSEFGSGLAANEQFF | TGTGCCAGCAGTGAGTTTGGTTCGGGACTAGCCGCAAATGAGCAGTTCTTC
TRBJ2-5 | TRBD1 | NA | TRBV18 | CASSETGAGETQYF | TGTGCCAGCTCTGAGACAGGGGCGGGTGAGACCCAGTACTTC
TRBJ2-1 | TRBD1 | NA | TRBV4-1 | CASSQPSGDRGARSYNEQFF | TGCGCCAGCAGCCAGCCATCTGGGGACAGGGGTGCTAGGTCCTACAATGAGCAGTTCTTC
TRBJ2-3 | NA | NA | TRBV5-1 | CASPRLEDTQYF | TGCGCCAGCCCGCGACTCGAAGATACGCAGTATTTT
TRBJ2-2 | TRBD1 | NA | TRBV6-1 | CASSDPARGSGELFF | TGTGCCAGCAGTGACCCTGCCAGGGGGTCCGGGGAGCTGTTTTTT
TRBJ2-5 | TRBD1 | NA | TRBV28 | CASSLGQGAGETQYF | TGTGCCAGCAGTCTAGGACAGGGGGCTGGGGAGACCCAGTACTTC
TRBJ1-2 | NA | NA | TRBV3-1/TRBV3-2 | CASSSNPQSGYTF | TGTGCCAGCAGCTCTAACCCTCAAAGCGGCTACACCTTC
TRBJ2-1 | NA | NA | TRBV5-3 | CARNLPEMRDPLGYNEQFF | TGTGCCAGAAACCTTCCGGAGATGAGGGATCCCCTCGGCTACAATGAGCAGTTCTTC
TRBJ2-7 | NA | NA | TRBV4-2 | CASSHDPGAYEQYF | TGTGCCAGCAGCCATGATCCGGGGGCCTACGAGCAGTACTTC
TRBJ2-3 | TRBD2 | NA | TRBV14 | CASSQVAGLLGDTQYF | TGTGCCAGCAGCCAGGTAGCGGGTTTACTCGGGGATACGCAGTATTTT
TRBJ1-1 | NA | NA | TRBV24-1 | CATRTGGKDTEAFF | TGTGCCACCAGGACCGGCGGGAAGGACACTGAAGCTTTCTTT
TRBJ2-1 | NA | NA | TRBV19 | CASAGGNYYNEQFF | TGTGCCAGTGCCGGCGGAAATTATTACAATGAGCAGTTCTTC
TRBJ2-5 | TRBD2 | NA | TRBV2 | CASSESGGRETQYF | TGTGCCAGCAGTGAGTCGGGAGGGCGAGAGACCCAGTACTTC
TRBJ2-2 | TRBD1 | NA | TRBV2 | CASSPQGANTGELFF | TGTGCCAGCAGCCCACAGGGGGCCAACACCGGGGAGCTGTTTTTT
TRBJ2-5 | NA | NA | TRBV28 | CASGGGSVRETQYF | TGTGCCAGCGGTGGAGGGAGCGTGAGAGAGACCCAGTACTTC
TRBJ1-6 | TRBD1 | NA | TRBV9 | CASSKQGAHSPLHF | TGTGCCAGCAGTAAGCAGGGGGCGCATTCACCCCTCCACTTT
TRBJ1-6 | TRBD1 | NA | TRBV4-2 | CASSHHRGNSPLHF | TGTGCCAGCAGCCACCACAGGGGGAATTCACCCCTCCACTTT
TRBJ2-2 | NA | NA | TRBV28 | CASSSSGTGELFF | TGTGCCAGCAGTTCGTCGGGGACCGGGGAGCTGTTTTTT
TRBJ2-7 | NA | NA | TRBV3-1/TRBV3-2 | CASSQVRGSYEQYF | TGTGCCAGCAGCCAAGTTCGAGGATCCTACGAGCAGTACTTC
TRBJ2-1 | NA | NA | TRBV25-1 | CASSEIGGRRYNEQFF | TGTGCCAGCAGTGAAATTGGAGGGAGGCGGTACAATGAGCAGTTCTTC
TRBJ1-2 | TRBD1 | few | TRBV5-1 | CASRSPRTGGGYTF | TGCGCCAGCAGGAGCCCCCGGACAGGGGGCGGCTACACCTTC
TRBJ1-1 | TRBD1 | many | TRBV28 | CASSFLQGAEAFF | TGTGCCAGCAGTTTTTTACAGGGGGCTGAAGCTTTCTTT
TRBJ2-5 | TRBD2 | NA | TRBV5-1 | CASSLMGGDGETQYF | TGCGCCAGCAGCTTGATGGGGGGGGACGGAGAGACCCAGTACTTC
TRBJ1-2 | TRBD1 | few | TRBV7-9 | CASSSEGQIYGYTF | TGTGCCAGCAGCTCAGAGGGACAGATTTATGGCTACACCTTC
TRBJ2-5 | NA | NA | TRBV5-1 | CASSLPYQETQYF | TGCGCCAGCAGCTTGCCTTACCAAGAGACCCAGTACTTC
TRBJ1-1 | NA | NA | TRBV5-1 | CASSLSAGSTEAFF | TGCGCCAGCAGCTTGAGTGCGGGTAGCACTGAAGCTTTCTTT
TRBJ1-1 | NA | NA | TRBV19 | CASIPGNLNTEAFF | TGTGCCAGTATCCCAGGGAACTTGAACACTGAAGCTTTCTTT
TRBJ2-1 | TRBD1 | NA | TRBV28 | CASRQGSSQNEQFF | TGTGCCAGCCGACAGGGTTCTTCACAGAATGAGCAGTTCTTC
TRBJ2-7 | TRBD2 | NA | TRBV4-2 | CASSQDIGTTYYEQYF | TGTGCCAGCAGCCAAGATATCGGGACTACCTACTACGAGCAGTACTTC
TRBJ1-1 | TRBD1 | NA | TRBV10-2 | CASSATGRNTEAFF | TGCGCCAGCAGTGCGACAGGGAGAAACACTGAAGCTTTCTTT
TRBJ2-1 | NA | NA | TRBV7-3 | CASSSTRESVFF | TGTGCCAGCAGCTCTACTCGGGAGTCTGTGTTCTTC
TRBJ2-3 | NA | NA | TRBV5-1 | CASSLGGAYDTQYF | TGCGCCAGCAGCTTAGGGGGGGCGTATGATACGCAGTATTTT
TRBJ2-2 | NA | once | TRBV10-3 | CAAGTPVAGELFF | TGTGCCGCCGGGACTCCAGTAGCCGGGGAGCTGTTTTTT
TRBJ1-3 | NA | NA | TRBV9 | CASSVKQGGTIYF | TGTGCCAGCAGCGTAAAACAGGGCGGCACCATATATTTT
TRBJ2-4 | TRBD2 | NA | TRBV2 | CASTQGLAGGLAKNIQYF | TGTGCCAGCACCCAGGGACTAGCGGGGGGATTAGCCAAAAACATTCAGTACTTC
TRBJ1-2 | NA | NA | TRBV7-9 | CASTQSDYGYTF | TGTGCCAGCACCCAGTCCGACTATGGCTACACCTTC
TRBJ2-6 | NA | NA | TRBV2 | CASTGIGANVLTF | TGTGCCAGCACAGGGATTGGGGCCAACGTCCTGACTTTC
TRBJ1-2 | NA | once | TRBV5-6 | CASSSGYMANYGYTF | TGTGCCAGCAGCTCGGGGTACATGGCCAACTATGGCTACACCTTC
TRBJ1-4 | NA | NA | TRBV5-5 | CASSLSRLGANEKLFF | TGTGCCAGCAGCTTGAGCAGACTCGGAGCTAATGAAAAACTGTTTTTT
TRBJ2-7 | NA | NA | TRBV18 | CASSPSDGGEQYF | TGTGCCAGCTCACCTTCCGACGGGGGCGAGCAGTACTTC
TRBJ2-3 | NA | NA | TRBV5-1 | CASSLVAGPDTQYF | TGCGCCAGCAGCTTGGTTGCGGGGCCAGATACGCAGTATTTT